This T cell receptor beta chain was documented in a study of OX40 agonist ivuxolimab in advanced cancers. About the study: The patients' treatment was ivuxolimab, an agonistic anti-OX40 (CD134) antibody.

This CDR3 is 15 amino acids long. Germline-derived CDR1 and CDR2 are SGHAT and FQNNGV. V lost 2 bases, J lost 8 bases, and 16 bases lay in between. Clones were read by immunoSEQ multiplex PCR, and TCRdb kept only the in-frame ones, dropping some. The sample records approximately 44,000 clones, roughly nine tenths being singletons. This material consisted of CD4+ or CD8+ T cells sorted from blood, taken in a trial of the OX40 agonist ivuxolimab. This receptor was identified in an adult with an advanced solid tumor such as melanoma, head and neck, liver or kidney cancer. This sequence joins TRBV11-2 and TRBJ2-1; a weak D match, TRBD1 (7 bases). CDR3: CASSLFNRGLDEQFF. DNA of the CDR3: TGTGCCAGCAGCTTATTTAACAGGGGACTTGATGAGCAGTTCTTC.